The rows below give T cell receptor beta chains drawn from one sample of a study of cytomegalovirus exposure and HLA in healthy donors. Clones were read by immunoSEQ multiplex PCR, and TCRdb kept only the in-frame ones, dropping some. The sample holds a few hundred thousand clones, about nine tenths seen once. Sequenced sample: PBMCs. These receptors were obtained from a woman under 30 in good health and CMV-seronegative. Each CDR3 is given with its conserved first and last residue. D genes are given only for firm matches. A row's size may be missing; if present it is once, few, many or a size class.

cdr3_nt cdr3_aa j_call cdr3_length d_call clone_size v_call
TGTGCCAGCAGCTCCGGTGGAGCGGGAGCCCGAGAGACCCAGTACTTC CASSSGGAGARETQYF TRBJ2-5 16 TRBD2 - TRBV11-2
TGTGCCAGCAGCTCCGCAGACCCGATAGCGGAGAGCACAGATACGCAGTATTTT CASSSADPIAESTDTQYF TRBJ2-3 18 - - TRBV7-9
TGCGCCAGCGGTGCGGGGCAGGGGGGCTACGAGCAGTACTTC CASGAGQGGYEQYF TRBJ2-7 14 - - TRBV5-1
TGCGCCAGCAGCCTAGGACAGGGAGGCGGCTACACCTTC CASSLGQGGGYTF TRBJ1-2 13 TRBD1 few TRBV4-3
TGTGCCAGCAGTTCGAGTACAGGGCCTGGAAACACCATATATTTT CASSSSTGPGNTIYF TRBJ1-3 15 - - TRBV28
TGTGCCAGCAGTGTCAGCGGGGGAAGCACAGATACGCAGTATTTT CASSVSGGSTDTQYF TRBJ2-3 15 TRBD2 - TRBV2
TGTGCCAGCAGCCCAACACCGGGGTTAGCCAAAAACATTCAGTACTTC CASSPTPGLAKNIQYF TRBJ2-4 16 - - TRBV9
TGTGCCAGTAAGGGGGTTTCGGGCCCCGGGGATGGCTACACCTTC CASKGVSGPGDGYTF TRBJ1-2 15 - - TRBV19
TGCGCCAGCAGCTCCGGACTAGCGGGGGTCACAGATACGCAGTATTTT CASSSGLAGVTDTQYF TRBJ2-3 16 TRBD2 - TRBV5-1
TGTGCCAGCTCATCGTACCAAGAGACCCAGTACTTC CASSSYQETQYF TRBJ2-5 12 - - TRBV18
TGTGCCAGCAGTGAAGCCCGCTATGGCTACACCTTC CASSEARYGYTF TRBJ1-2 12 - - TRBV6-1
TGTGCCAGCAGCGCCGACAGCTACAATCAGCCCCAGCATTTT CASSADSYNQPQHF TRBJ1-5 14 - - TRBV7-2
TGTGCCACCAGCAAGTACCGGACAGAGGGTAACACTGAAGCTTTCTTT CATSKYRTEGNTEAFF TRBJ1-1 16 - - TRBV15
TGTGCCAGCAGCCTTGACAAGAACACTGAAGCTTTCTTT CASSLDKNTEAFF TRBJ1-1 13 - - TRBV7-2
TGTGCCAGCAGCTTAGCGTATCGGACAGGTAGCAATGAGCAGTTCTTC CASSLAYRTGSNEQFF TRBJ2-1 16 TRBD1 - TRBV11-2
TGTGCCAGCAGCGTAGGTACAGGTCAAGATACGCAGTATTTT CASSVGTGQDTQYF TRBJ2-3 14 - - TRBV9
TGTGCCAGCAGTGAACGCGGGAGGGAGTGGGAGACCCAGTACTTC CASSERGREWETQYF TRBJ2-5 15 TRBD2 - TRBV2
TGTGCCAGCTCTCAGGACAGGGTGAACACTGAAGCTTTCTTT CASSQDRVNTEAFF TRBJ1-1 14 TRBD1 - TRBV18
TGTGCCAGCAGCGTAGATGAGGGAAACACCATATATTTT CASSVDEGNTIYF TRBJ1-3 13 - - TRBV9
TGTGCCAGCAGAGACCGGGAAGGCTCTGGAAACACCATATATTTT CASRDREGSGNTIYF TRBJ1-3 15 - - TRBV2
TGTGCCAGCAGCTTGGCACTAGCGCTGGGGTACGAGCAGTACTTC CASSLALALGYEQYF TRBJ2-7 15 TRBD2 - TRBV7-9
TGCGCCAGCAGCTTGGGTAGCGGGAGAAGGAGCTCCTACAATGAGCAGTTCTTC CASSLGSGRRSSYNEQFF TRBJ2-1 18 TRBD2 - TRBV5-1
TGCAGTGCTCGGCGGGCCTATGGCTACACCTTC CSARRAYGYTF TRBJ1-2 11 - - TRBV20-1
TGTGCCAGCAGACAGGGACCGGGGAACACTGAAGCTTTCTTT CASRQGPGNTEAFF TRBJ1-1 14 - - TRBV7-3
TGTGCCAGCAGGGAAATCGGGGGGACAGATACGCAGTATTTT CASREIGGTDTQYF TRBJ2-3 14 TRBD2 - TRBV2
TGTGCCAGCAACCTGGACGGACTCTATGGCTACACCTTC CASNLDGLYGYTF TRBJ1-2 13 - - TRBV6-1
TGTGCCAGTAGTTACACCAGGGGGAGAGGCTATGGCTACACCTTC CASSYTRGRGYGYTF TRBJ1-2 15 TRBD1 - TRBV19
TGTGCCAGCAGTTTATCGGGACAACGCAACACCATATATTTT CASSLSGQRNTIYF TRBJ1-3 14 - once TRBV28
TGTGCCAGCAGCCCTAAGCCCGGGACTAGCGGGAGGGCCGTCTACGAGCAGTACTTC CASSPKPGTSGRAVYEQYF TRBJ2-7 19 TRBD2 - TRBV27
TGTGCCAGCAGCCGCCCGGGACAGGACTATGGCTACACCTTC CASSRPGQDYGYTF TRBJ1-2 14 TRBD1 - TRBV7-2
TGTGCCAGCAGTTCTTGGACAGGTAGCTCCTACGAGCAGTACTTC CASSSWTGSSYEQYF TRBJ2-7 15 TRBD1 - TRBV6-5
TGTGCCAGCAGCTTAGGGGGGACAGGGTCAAGGGAGCAGTTCTTC CASSLGGTGSREQFF TRBJ2-1 15 TRBD1 - TRBV7-2
TGTGCCAGCAGCGTAGAGGGACAGGGCGCCTACGAGCAGTACTTC CASSVEGQGAYEQYF TRBJ2-7 15 TRBD1 - TRBV9
TGCGCCAGCAGCCCAACCACCCTGACTGGCTTCACCGGGGAGCTGTTTTTT CASSPTTLTGFTGELFF TRBJ2-2 17 - - TRBV4-1
TGTGCCAGCTCAAGGCAGGGGAAGACAGATACGCAGTATTTT CASSRQGKTDTQYF TRBJ2-3 14 - - TRBV18
TGTGCCAGCAGCCTACAACCGGGACTAGTTAACAGTGAGCAGTTCTTC CASSLQPGLVNSEQFF TRBJ2-1 16 TRBD2 - TRBV7-3
TGTGCCAGCAGTCCCCCAGCGGGAGTAGATACGCAGTATTTT CASSPPAGVDTQYF TRBJ2-3 14 TRBD2 - TRBV28